Detailed here is one T cell receptor (beta chain). This table comes from immunoSEQ multiplex PCR, and its TCRdb copy is limited to in-frame clones, with some not included. This table holds under 200,000 clones, 84% found once. These data are taken from a study of blood T cell repertoires in COVID-19. Study-level background: The analysed material was cDNA or gDNA that came from T cells, B-cell-depleted T cells, or PBMCs.

The CDR3 extends over 16 amino acids. Trimming removed 5 bases from V and 4 bases from J; junction bases left unmatched: 10. The germline V gene encodes CDR1 SGHTA and CDR2 FQGTGA. This receptor was obtained from a young man with active or convalescent COVID-19. The chain employs TRBV7-3 and TRBJ1-1; 10 bases match TRBD1. Sequencing was carried out using peripheral blood. CDR3 sequence reads: CASSPEGGQGFTEAFF. The CDR3 region has the DNA TGTGCCAGCAGCCCGGAGGGGGGACAGGGGTTCACTGAAGCTTTCTTT.